Here is one T cell receptor beta chain with its context. The junction departs from germline at one end; a sequencing error may be responsible. The PCR had 60 Vbeta and 13 Jbeta primers. Here immunoSEQ multiplex PCR was the method, and the copy in TCRdb shows in-frame clones only, minus some. The table records roughly 200,000 clones, 65% to 80% of them present only once. This record belongs to a study of cytomegalovirus exposure and HLA in healthy donors. Germline V gene data show CDR1 as SGHAT and CDR2 as FQNNGV. This CDR3 comprises 13 residues. This clonotype was sampled from a woman between 25 and 40 years old in good health and CMV-seropositive. Sequencing was carried out using PBMCs. The chain links TRBV11-2 to TRBJ1-1; D gene uncertain. The CDR3 is CASSISLNSEAFF. The CDR3 bases are TGTGCCAGCAGCATTTCCCTCAACAGTGAAGCTTTCTTT.